The rows below give T cell receptor beta chains drawn from one sample of a study of T cell repertoires in cytomegalovirus infection. Each CDR3 protein is one row after TCRdb ran MiXCR on the reads. Of tens of thousands of distinct CDR3 sequences in the sample, roughly a quarter are singletons; the top ten hold roughly 50%. The antigens of these receptors remain unknown. This specimen was CD8+ T cells from cultured PBMCs, taken from culture after CMV antigen stimulation. These receptors were taken from a human donor in good health (CMV status not recorded). Some clones in this sample may be carry-over from other donors' samples. The CDR3 runs from the conserved cysteine through the conserved F or W. The D gene is left open where the match is weak. Size is omitted from some rows. Given values are once, few, many or a class for expanded clones.

V: TRBV7-9; D: .; J: TRBJ2-1; size: many; DNA: TGTGCCAGCAGCTTAGCGCCCTACAATGAGCAGTTCTTC; CDR3: CASSLAPYNEQFF
V: TRBV10-2; D: TRBD2; J: TRBJ2-7; size: few; DNA: TGCGCCAGCAGTCAAGGGACTAGCAGATACGAGCAGTACTTC; CDR3: CASSQGTSRYEQYF
V: TRBV27; D: TRBD1; J: TRBJ2-1; size: .; DNA: TGTGCCAGCACCGGGCTCACAGGGGCCAACAATGAGCGGTTCTTC; CDR3: CASTGLTGANNERFF
V: TRBV18; D: TRBD1; J: TRBJ2-7; size: .; DNA: TGTGCCAGCTCACCTATACCGACAGGGGATCGCGGCGAGCAGTACTTC; CDR3: CASSPIPTGDRGEQYF
V: TRBV20-1; D: TRBD2; J: TRBJ2-1; size: .; DNA: TGCAGTGCTAGAGCGGTAGCGGGAGGAACTGAGCAGTTCTTC; CDR3: CSARAVAGGTEQFF
V: TRBV5-1; D: .; J: TRBJ1-1; size: once; DNA: TGCGCCAGCAGCTTTGGCTTACAGAGGACTGAAGCTTTCTTT; CDR3: CASSFGLQRTEAFF
V: TRBV5-4; D: TRBD2; J: TRBJ2-1; size: .; DNA: TGTGCCAGCAGCTTTAGCGGGGGGGGGTGGGATGAGCAGTTCTTC; CDR3: CASSFSGGGWDEQFF
V: TRBV5-5; D: .; J: TRBJ2-7; size: few; DNA: TGTGCCAGCAGCTGGACAGCTCTCGCTAGCAACGAGCAGTACTTC; CDR3: CASSWTALASNEQYF
V: TRBV6-2/TRBV6-3; D: .; J: TRBJ2-1; size: many; DNA: TGTGCCAGCAGTTACGGGGAGTACAATGAGCAGTTCTTC; CDR3: CASSYGEYNEQFF
V: TRBV12-5; D: TRBD1; J: TRBJ1-2; size: .; DNA: TGTGCTAGTGGTTTGGTAGCAGGGGGCTATGGCTACACCTTC; CDR3: CASGLVAGGYGYTF
V: TRBV6-5; D: TRBD1; J: TRBJ1-6; size: few; DNA: TGTGCCAGCAGTTTGACAGGGAAAGGGAATTCACCCCTCCACTTT; CDR3: CASSLTGKGNSPLHF
V: TRBV7-2; D: .; J: TRBJ2-2; size: many; DNA: TGTGCCAGCAGCCCCCGGTCCCCCGGGGAGCTGTTTTTT; CDR3: CASSPRSPGELFF
V: TRBV11-2; D: TRBD2; J: TRBJ2-1; size: few; DNA: TGTGCCAGCAGCCACCGGGCTAGCGGGACTTCGGATGAGCAGTTCTTC; CDR3: CASSHRASGTSDEQFF
V: TRBV29-1; D: .; J: TRBJ2-7; size: few; DNA: TGCAGCGTTGCGGCAGGTATTTCCTACGAGCAGTACTTC; CDR3: CSVAAGISYEQYF
V: TRBV6-6; D: .; J: TRBJ1-3; size: few; DNA: TGTGCCGCCAACCCCGGCCCTGGAAACACCATATATTTT; CDR3: CAANPGPGNTIYF
V: TRBV7-8; D: TRBD2; J: TRBJ2-5; size: many; DNA: TGTGCCAGCAGCTTAGCGATTTCGGGAGGGACCCAAGAGACCCAGTACTTC; CDR3: CASSLAISGGTQETQYF
V: TRBV7-6; D: .; J: TRBJ1-1; size: few; DNA: TGTGCCAGCAGCTTAGGACGATACACTGAAGCTTTCTTT; CDR3: CASSLGRYTEAFF
V: TRBV6-2/TRBV6-3; D: .; J: TRBJ2-7; size: .; DNA: TGTGCCAGCAGCTACCTAAGCTCCTACGAGCAGTACTTC; CDR3: CASSYLSSYEQYF
V: TRBV6-6; D: TRBD1; J: TRBJ1-1; size: .; DNA: TGTGCCAGCAGTTACGTACAGGGGGAAAACACTGAAGCTTTCTTT; CDR3: CASSYVQGENTEAFF
V: TRBV4-3; D: .; J: TRBJ2-3; size: .; DNA: TGCGCCAGCAGCCAAGATACTAGCCGGACAGATACGCAGTATTTT; CDR3: CASSQDTSRTDTQYF
V: TRBV2; D: TRBD2; J: TRBJ2-5; size: once; DNA: TGTGCCAGCAGCCCCGGACTAGCGGGATGGGGGGAGACCCAGTACTTC; CDR3: CASSPGLAGWGETQYF
V: TRBV7-9; D: .; J: TRBJ1-2; size: few; DNA: TGTGCCAGCAGCTTAAGGACAGAGAACTATGGCTACACCTTC; CDR3: CASSLRTENYGYTF
V: TRBV7-9; D: .; J: TRBJ2-1; size: .; DNA: TGTGCCAGCAGCGGAGACAGAGAAGGTCGGTTCTTC; CDR3: CASSGDREGRFF
V: TRBV4-1; D: TRBD2; J: TRBJ2-4; size: few; DNA: TGCGCCAGCAGCCAAGATCCGGGAGGGAGGGCCAAAAACATTCAGTACTTC; CDR3: CASSQDPGGRAKNIQYF
V: TRBV9; D: .; J: TRBJ2-1; size: few; DNA: TGTGCCAGCAGCGTAGTGGGGGTTAATGAGCAGTTCTTC; CDR3: CASSVVGVNEQFF
V: TRBV12-3/TRBV12-4; D: .; J: TRBJ2-7; size: few; DNA: TGTGCCAGCAGGGGGGGTGCGTTGAGCTCCTACGAGCAGTACTTC; CDR3: CASRGGALSSYEQYF
V: TRBV7-3; D: .; J: TRBJ1-6; size: few; DNA: TGTGCCAGCAGCTTAACGACAGGTGCTAATTCACCCCTCCACTTT; CDR3: CASSLTTGANSPLHF
V: TRBV4-3; D: .; J: TRBJ1-1; size: .; DNA: TGCGCCAGCAGCCAAGAGGACCGTATCCCTGAAGCTTTCTTT; CDR3: CASSQEDRIPEAFF
V: TRBV5-6; D: .; J: TRBJ1-1; size: .; DNA: TGTGCCAGCAAATGGGGAATGAACACTGAAGCTTTCTTT; CDR3: CASKWGMNTEAFF
V: TRBV7-9; D: .; J: TRBJ2-2; size: many; DNA: TGTGCCAGCAGCTCCGAGACCACCGGGGAGCTGTTTTTT; CDR3: CASSSETTGELFF
V: TRBV6-2/TRBV6-3; D: .; J: TRBJ2-1; size: .; DNA: TGTGCCAGCAGGACCCCCGGGGTCTACAATGAGCAGTTCTTC; CDR3: CASRTPGVYNEQFF
V: TRBV12-3/TRBV12-4; D: TRBD1; J: TRBJ2-7; size: many; DNA: TGTGCCAGCAACCCGACAGGGCCCTACTACGAGCAGTACTTC; CDR3: CASNPTGPYYEQYF